Each of the 25 T cell receptor beta chains below was sequenced from the same sample in a study of blood T cell repertoires in COVID-19. TCRdb's copy holds only in-frame clones and misses some; the assay was immunoSEQ multiplex PCR. This table holds hundreds of thousands of clones, 85% found once. Specimen: peripheral blood. These receptors all come from a woman between 18 and 29 years old with acute or convalescent COVID-19.

CDR3 in amino acids: CASNQGGNSPLHF. CDR3 DNA: TGTGCCAGCAACCAGGGGGGTAATTCACCCCTCCACTTT. V gene TRBV7-3 combines with J gene TRBJ1-6; 7 nucleotides line up with TRBD1. CDR3 length: 13 residues. CDR1 and CDR2 from the germline V gene are SGHTA and FQGTGA. Trimming took 7 bases from V and 6 from J; bases not matched to a gene: 3.

The V gene is TRBV27, the J gene TRBJ2-7; D is perhaps TRBD1 (6 bases). This CDR3 contains 13 residues. Germline V lookup: CDR1 MNHEY, CDR2 SMNVEV (reference sequence). Trimming removed 5 bases at V and 4 bases at J, with 12 bases between. DNA of the CDR3: TGTGCCAGCAGTACACAGGGCGGGTACGAGCAGTACTTC. Encoded protein: CASSTQGGYEQYF.

The chain is built from TRBV24-1 and TRBJ1-4; D may be TRBD1 (5 bases). The V gene lost 9 bases and the J gene lost 2 bases, with 6 bases spanning the gap. Germline V CDR1 and CDR2: KGHDR, SFDVKD. This CDR3 contains 12 residues. The CDR3 protein is CATQGTNEKLFF. CDR3 DNA: TGTGCCACCCAGGGTACTAATGAAAAACTGTTTTTT.

The J gene is TRBJ2-2, the V gene TRBV18; perhaps TRBD1 as D (5 bases). The CDR3 sequence is 15 residues long. The germline V and J ends were trimmed by 2 bases and 0 bases, with 7 bases remaining between them. In germline, CDR1 is KGHSH, CDR2 LQKENI. DNA of the CDR3: TGTGCCAGCTCACCAAGACAGCCGAACACCGGGGAGCTGTTTTTT. Translating it yields CASSPRQPNTGELFF. The full variable domain, in which reference TRBV18 and TRBJ2-2 provide the parts outside the CDR3, is NAGVMQNPRHLVRRRGQEARLRCSPMKGHSHVYWYRQLPEEGLKFMVYLQKENIIDESGMPKERFSAEFPKEGPSILRIQQVVRGDSAAYFCASSPRQPNTGELFFGEGSRLTVL.

The rearrangement links TRBV9 to TRBJ2-7; 7 bases agree with TRBD1. Germline CDR1 is SGDLS and CDR2 is YYNGEE. The V and J ends lost 4 bases and 3 bases, in that order; junction bases with no gene match: 7. This CDR3 region has 14 residues. The DNA for the CDR3 is TGTGCCAGCAGCCCTGGGACAGTAAACTACGAGCAGTACTTC. Its protein is CASSPGTVNYEQYF.

V gene TRBV5-4 combines with J gene TRBJ2-3; D is unclear. Germline V gene data show CDR1 as SGHNT and CDR2 as YYREEE (reference sequence). V lost 0 bases to trimming and J lost 7 bases, with 12 bases between them. This CDR3 contains 14 residues. The CDR3 DNA sequence: TGTGCCAGCAGCTTGGCCCCCGATACTCATACGCAGTATTTT. Translation gives CASSLAPDTHTQYF.

The rearrangement joins TRBV6-6 to TRBJ1-3; no clear D gene. The CDR3 has 14 residues. Germline CDR1 is MNHNY and CDR2 is SVGAGI (reference sequence). V dropped 5 bases and J dropped 4 bases, with 12 bases sitting between them. Here the CDR3 reads CASSPRTYGNTIYF. The DNA of the CDR3 is TGTGCCAGCAGTCCCCGCACCTACGGAAACACCATATATTTT.

The CDR3 sequence: CSVNSELETQYF. The CDR3 bases are TGCAGCGTTAATTCGGAGTTGGAGACCCAGTACTTC. This chain links TRBV29-1 with TRBJ2-5; D not resolved. The CDR3 contains 12 residues. The V end lost 5 bases, the J end lost 5 bases, and 12 bases lay between the germline ends. CDR1 is SQVTM, CDR2 ANQGSEA, per germline.

CDR3 nucleotide sequence: TGTGCCAGCAGCTTAGACAGGGCGGATGAGCAGTTCTTC. It is translated as CASSLDRADEQFF. The chain links TRBV11-3 to TRBJ2-1; possible D gene TRBD1, 5 bases. Germline values: CDR1 SGHNT, CDR2 YENEEA. V lost 0 bases and J lost 8, with 8 bases in between. The CDR3 has 13 amino acids.

The chain joins TRBV6-2 or TRBV6-3 to TRBJ1-5; 7 bases are a match to TRBD1. Trimming cost V 6 bases and J 6 bases; bases outside gene matches: 11. CDR3 length: 15 amino acids. Germline V gene data show CDR1 as MNHEY and CDR2 as SVGEGT. The CDR3 loop is CASRPTGEYSQPQHF. DNA for the CDR3: TGTGCCAGCAGGCCTACAGGGGAATACTCTCAGCCCCAGCATTTT.

V and J are TRBV13 and TRBJ1-1; D perhaps matches TRBD1 (6 bases). CDR1 and CDR2 (germline): PRHDT, FYEKMQ (reference sequence). Trimming cost V 0 bases and J 4 bases, with 12 bases left between them. The CDR3 has 15 residues. As DNA, the CDR3 is TGTGCCAGCAGCTTAGGGGGGGGGCGAGGCACTGAAGCTTTCTTT. Its protein product is CASSLGGGRGTEAFF.

J is TRBJ2-6 and V is TRBV24-1; TRBD1 matches at 8 bases. Trimming took 4 bases from V and 4 from J; bases not matched to a gene: 5. Germline V gene sequence: CDR1 KGHDR, CDR2 SFDVKD. This CDR3 is 16 amino acids long. The CDR3 DNA reads TGTGCCACCAGTGACGGCAGGGGGCAAGGGGCCAACGTCCTGACTTTC. Amino acids: CATSDGRGQGANVLTF.

The chain links TRBV11-2 to TRBJ1-3; the D gene is possibly TRBD1 (6 bases). CDR3 length: 15 amino acids. Germline lookup yields CDR1 SGHAT and CDR2 FQNNGV. The V gene lost 1 base and the J gene lost 2 bases, with 9 bases spanning the gap. CDR3 residues: CASSLAGDPGNTIYF. Here the CDR3 DNA reads TGTGCCAGCAGCTTAGCAGGGGATCCTGGAAACACCATATATTTT.

V and J are TRBV27 and TRBJ1-1; the D is unclear. V gave up 7 bases and J gave up 3 bases, with 6 bases separating them. Per the germline V gene, CDR1 is MNHEY and CDR2 is SMNVEV (reference sequence). This CDR3 is 11 amino acids long. Here the CDR3 reads CASIGYTEAFF. CDR3 nucleotide sequence: TGTGCCAGCATCGGGTACACTGAAGCTTTCTTT.

V is TRBV28 and J is TRBJ2-6, with D unclear. This CDR3 spans 15 amino acids. V lost 3 bases to trimming and J lost 0 bases, with 6 bases between them. Germline loops: CDR1 MDHEN, CDR2 SYDVKM. The CDR3 sequence: CASSFSTSGANVLTF. Written as DNA, the CDR3 is TGTGCCAGCAGTTTCAGTACCTCTGGGGCCAACGTCCTGACTTTC.

This rearrangement joins TRBV9 to TRBJ1-1, with a possible D match to TRBD1 (5 bases). There are 15 residues in the CDR3. V lost 0 bases to trimming and J lost 1 base, with 10 bases between them. Germline loops: CDR1 SGDLS, CDR2 YYNGEE. This chain's CDR3 is CASSVDGRENTEAFF. The CDR3 nucleotides are TGTGCCAGCAGCGTAGATGGCAGGGAGAACACTGAAGCTTTCTTT.

This sequence joins TRBV7-9 and TRBJ1-1, with no clear D. V lost 4 bases and J 4 bases, leaving 7 bases between the germline ends. CDR3 length: 12 residues. The germline V gene encodes CDR1 SEHNR and CDR2 FQNEAQ (reference sequence). The CDR3 here is CASSSAGTEAFF. CDR3 in DNA: TGTGCCAGCAGCTCGGCGGGCACTGAAGCTTTCTTT.

V gene TRBV5-1 combines with J gene TRBJ2-5; 7 bases agree with TRBD2. This CDR3 has 14 amino acids. J was trimmed by 3 bases and V by 3 bases; bases with no gene match: 5. Germline values: CDR1 SGHRS, CDR2 YFSETQ. DNA for the CDR3: TGCGCCAGCAGCTCGGGAGGTAGGGAAGAGACCCAGTACTTC. Translated: CASSSGGREETQYF.

This chain links TRBV9 with TRBJ1-1; D may be TRBD1 (6 bases). V lost 5 bases, J lost 2 bases, and 13 bases lay in between. The germline gives CDR1 SGDLS, CDR2 YYNGEE. The CDR3 extends over 14 amino acids. The CDR3 is CASRGQGINTEAFF. CDR3 bases: TGTGCCAGCAGGGGGCAGGGGATAAACACTGAAGCTTTCTTT.

This clone was seen more than once but under ten times. This chain links TRBV9 with TRBJ1-2; D call uncertain. Trimming left V 3 bases short and J 6 bases short, with 15 bases between. The CDR3 totals 14 residues. The V gene's germline CDR1 is SGDLS and CDR2 YYNGEE. The CDR3 DNA sequence: TGTGCCAGCAGCGGAGGACTACTTTTGGATGGCTACACCTTC. This encodes CASSGGLLLDGYTF.

This chain connects TRBV5-8 to TRBJ1-2; no firm D call. This CDR3 has 12 residues. Germline values: CDR1 SGHTS, CDR2 YDEGEE. V lost 4 bases to trimming and J lost 6 bases, with 10 bases between them. The CDR3 DNA reads as TGTGCCAGCAGCCTGATAGTAAATGGCTACACCTTC. Its translation: CASSLIVNGYTF.

The chain carries TRBV11-2 and TRBJ2-5; 8 bases are a match to TRBD2. Germline CDR1 and CDR2: SGHAT and FQNNGV. The V segment lost 5 bases and the J segment 1 base; nucleotides outside the gene matches: 9. CDR3 length equals 16 residues. The CDR3 DNA sequence: TGTGCCAGCAGCGAGATATCGGGGGGGCCCCAAGAGACCCAGTACTTC. Translated, it gives CASSEISGGPQETQYF.

The V gene is TRBV6-5, the J gene TRBJ2-7; D gene unclear. Germline V gene sequence: CDR1 MNHEY, CDR2 SVGAGI. The CDR3 has 14 amino acids. The ends were cut back, 4 bases at V and 0 bases at J, with 10 bases in the middle. DNA for the CDR3: TGTGCCAGCAGTTCCGTACAGAGCTCCTACGAGCAGTACTTC. Its translation: CASSSVQSSYEQYF.

This clone was seen only once. The rearrangement uses TRBV5-8 and TRBJ1-1; 7 bases line up with TRBD1. J was trimmed by 0 bases and V by 2 bases; bases with no gene match: 1. CDR1 and CDR2 from the germline V gene are SGHTS and YDEGEE. The CDR3 runs to 14 residues. The CDR3 here is CASSFGTVNTEAFF. The CDR3 coding sequence is TGTGCCAGCAGCTTCGGGACAGTGAACACTGAAGCTTTCTTT.

The V and J genes are TRBV4-2 and TRBJ1-1; tentative D call: TRBD1 (6 bases). V lost 1 base and J lost 3, with 12 bases in between. Per the germline V gene, CDR1 is LGHNA and CDR2 is YNFKEQ. This CDR3 has 15 residues. For the CDR3, the DNA is TGTGCCAGCAGCCAAGGTGAAGGGGGACACACTGAAGCTTTCTTT. It yields the protein CASSQGEGGHTEAFF.